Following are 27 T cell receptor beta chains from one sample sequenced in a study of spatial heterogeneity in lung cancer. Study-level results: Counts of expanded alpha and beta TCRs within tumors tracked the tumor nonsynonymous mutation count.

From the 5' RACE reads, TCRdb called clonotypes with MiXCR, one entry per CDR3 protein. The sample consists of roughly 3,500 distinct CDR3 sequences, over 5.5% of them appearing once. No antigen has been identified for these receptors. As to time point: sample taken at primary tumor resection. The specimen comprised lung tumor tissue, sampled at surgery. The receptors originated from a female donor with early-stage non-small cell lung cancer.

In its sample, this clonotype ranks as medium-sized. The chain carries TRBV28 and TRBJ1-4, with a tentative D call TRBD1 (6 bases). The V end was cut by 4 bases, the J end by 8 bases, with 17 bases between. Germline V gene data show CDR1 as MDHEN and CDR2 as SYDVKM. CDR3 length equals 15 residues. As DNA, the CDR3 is TGTGCCAGCAGTTCCCCGACAGGTTTTAAGGAAAAACTGTTTTTT. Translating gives CASSSPTGFKEKLFF.

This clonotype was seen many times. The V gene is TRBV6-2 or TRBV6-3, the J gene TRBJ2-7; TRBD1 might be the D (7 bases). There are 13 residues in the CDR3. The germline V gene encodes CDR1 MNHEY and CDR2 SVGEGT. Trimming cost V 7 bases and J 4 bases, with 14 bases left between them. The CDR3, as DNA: TGTGCCAGCACAGGACAGGCGGGATACGAGCAGTACTTC. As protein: CASTGQAGYEQYF.

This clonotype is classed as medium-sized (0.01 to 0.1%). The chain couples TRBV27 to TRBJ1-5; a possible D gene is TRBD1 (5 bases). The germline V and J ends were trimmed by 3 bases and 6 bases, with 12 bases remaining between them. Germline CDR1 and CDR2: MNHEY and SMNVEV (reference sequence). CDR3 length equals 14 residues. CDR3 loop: CASSLVSGFQPQHF. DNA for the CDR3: TGTGCCAGCAGTTTGGTCTCAGGGTTTCAGCCCCAGCATTTT.

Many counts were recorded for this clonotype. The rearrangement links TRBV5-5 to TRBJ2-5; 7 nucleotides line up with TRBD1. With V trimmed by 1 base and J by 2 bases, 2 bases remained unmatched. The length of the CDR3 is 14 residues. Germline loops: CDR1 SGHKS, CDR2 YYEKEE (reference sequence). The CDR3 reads CASSLWGQQETQYF. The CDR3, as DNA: TGTGCCAGCAGCTTGTGGGGACAGCAAGAGACCCAGTACTTC.

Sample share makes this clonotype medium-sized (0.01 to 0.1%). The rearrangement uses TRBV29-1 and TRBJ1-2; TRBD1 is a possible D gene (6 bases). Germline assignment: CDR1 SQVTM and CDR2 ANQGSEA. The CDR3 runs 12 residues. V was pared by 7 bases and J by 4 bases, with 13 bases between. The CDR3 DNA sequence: TGCAGCGACAGTACGACAGGCTATGGCTACACCTTC. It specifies CSDSTTGYGYTF.

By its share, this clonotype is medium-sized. The CDR3, as DNA: TGTGCCAGCAGTTTATCCAACCCACAGGTGGCAGGCCCCTACGAGCAGTACGTC. Amino acids: CASSLSNPQVAGPYEQYV. The V and J genes are TRBV27 and TRBJ2-7; TRBD1 is a possible D gene (5 bases). The CDR3 contains 18 residues. Deletions cut 0 bases from V and 2 bases from J, with 20 bases between. Germline V gene data show CDR1 as MNHEY and CDR2 as SMNVEV (reference sequence).

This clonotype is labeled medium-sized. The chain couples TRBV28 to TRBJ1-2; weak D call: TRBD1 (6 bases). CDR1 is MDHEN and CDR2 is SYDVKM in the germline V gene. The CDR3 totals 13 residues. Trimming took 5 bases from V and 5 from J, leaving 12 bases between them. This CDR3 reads CASSHTGLYGYTF. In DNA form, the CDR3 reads TGTGCCAGCAGTCATACAGGGTTGTATGGCTACACCTTC.

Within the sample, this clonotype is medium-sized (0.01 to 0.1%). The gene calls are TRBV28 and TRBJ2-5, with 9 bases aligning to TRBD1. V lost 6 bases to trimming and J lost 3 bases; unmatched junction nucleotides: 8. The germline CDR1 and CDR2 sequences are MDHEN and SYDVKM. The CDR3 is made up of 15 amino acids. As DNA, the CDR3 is TGTGCCAGCAGACTCCGGGACAGGGTCAAAGAGACCCAGTACTTC. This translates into CASRLRDRVKETQYF.

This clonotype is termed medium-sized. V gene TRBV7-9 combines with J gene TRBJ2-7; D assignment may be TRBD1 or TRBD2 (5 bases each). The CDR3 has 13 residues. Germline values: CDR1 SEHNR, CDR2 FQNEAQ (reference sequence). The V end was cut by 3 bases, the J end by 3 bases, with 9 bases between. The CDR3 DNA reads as TGTGCCAGCAGCTTGAGGGGTAACTACGAGCAGTACTTC. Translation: CASSLRGNYEQYF.

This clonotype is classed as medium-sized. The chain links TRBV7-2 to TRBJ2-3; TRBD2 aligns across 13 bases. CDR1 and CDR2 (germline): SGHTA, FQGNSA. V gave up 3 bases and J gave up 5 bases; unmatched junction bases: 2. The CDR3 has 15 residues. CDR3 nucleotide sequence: TGTGCCAGCAGCTTGCGACTAGCGGGAGGAGATACGCAGTATTTT. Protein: CASSLRLAGGDTQYF.

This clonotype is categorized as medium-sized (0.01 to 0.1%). This CDR3 is CSASRGLAGGTEQFF. The CDR3 coding sequence is TGCAGTGCTAGTCGGGGACTAGCGGGAGGGACTGAGCAGTTCTTC. J is TRBJ2-1 and V is TRBV20-1, with TRBD2 matching 16 bases. The length of the CDR3 is 15 residues. V trimming: 3 bases; J trimming: 9 bases; junction bases outside the gene matches: 5. The germline V gene has CDR1 DFQATT and CDR2 SNEGSKA (reference sequence).

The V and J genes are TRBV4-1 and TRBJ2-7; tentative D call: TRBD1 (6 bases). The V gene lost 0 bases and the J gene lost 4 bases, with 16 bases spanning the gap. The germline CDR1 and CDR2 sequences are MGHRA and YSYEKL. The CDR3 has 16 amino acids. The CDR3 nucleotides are TGCGCCAGCAGCCAAGAATGGCAGGGGACCTATTACGAGCAGTACTTC. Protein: CASSQEWQGTYYEQYF.

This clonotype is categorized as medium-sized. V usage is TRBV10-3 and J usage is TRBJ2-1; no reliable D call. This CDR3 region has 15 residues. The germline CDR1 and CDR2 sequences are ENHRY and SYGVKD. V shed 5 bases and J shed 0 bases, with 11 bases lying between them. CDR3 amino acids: CAISSGPSSYNEQFF. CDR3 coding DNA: TGTGCCATCAGTTCCGGGCCCAGCTCCTACAATGAGCAGTTCTTC.

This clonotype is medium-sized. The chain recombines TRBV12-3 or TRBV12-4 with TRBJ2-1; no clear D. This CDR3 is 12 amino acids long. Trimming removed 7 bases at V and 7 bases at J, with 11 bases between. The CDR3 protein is CASNLGENEQFF. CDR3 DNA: TGTGCCAGCAATCTTGGGGAAAATGAGCAGTTCTTC.

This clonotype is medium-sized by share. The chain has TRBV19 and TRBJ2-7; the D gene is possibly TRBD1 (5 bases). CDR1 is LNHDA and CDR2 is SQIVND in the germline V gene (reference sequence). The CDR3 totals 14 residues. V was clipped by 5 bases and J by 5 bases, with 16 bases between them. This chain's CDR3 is CASSDRKIPNEQYF. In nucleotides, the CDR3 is TGTGCCAGTAGTGACAGAAAAATTCCCAACGAGCAGTACTTC.

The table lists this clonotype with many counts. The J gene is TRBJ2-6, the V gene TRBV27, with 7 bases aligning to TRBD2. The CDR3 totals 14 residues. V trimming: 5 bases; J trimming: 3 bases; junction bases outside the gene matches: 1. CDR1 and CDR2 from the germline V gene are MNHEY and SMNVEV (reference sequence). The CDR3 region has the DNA TGTGCCAGCAGTGGGACTATTGGGGCCAACGTCCTGACTTTC. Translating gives CASSGTIGANVLTF.

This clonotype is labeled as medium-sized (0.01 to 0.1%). CDR3 in amino acids: CASSQDRVYRPSENIQYF. CDR3 DNA sequence: TGTGCCAGCAGCCAAGATCGAGTATACAGGCCCTCGGAAAACATTCAGTACTTC. The chain couples TRBV3-1 to TRBJ2-4; tentatively, D is TRBD1 (5 bases). V was pared by 0 bases and J by 5 bases, with 20 bases between. CDR1 and CDR2 from the germline V gene are LGHDT and YNNKEL (reference sequence). The CDR3 loop spans 18 amino acids.

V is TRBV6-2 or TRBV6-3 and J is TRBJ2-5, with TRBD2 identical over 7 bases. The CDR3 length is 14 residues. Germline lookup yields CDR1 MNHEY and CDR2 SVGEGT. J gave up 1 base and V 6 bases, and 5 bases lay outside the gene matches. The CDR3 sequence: CASSYSGAQETQYF. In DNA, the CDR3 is TGTGCCAGCAGCTACAGCGGGGCCCAAGAGACCCAGTACTTC.

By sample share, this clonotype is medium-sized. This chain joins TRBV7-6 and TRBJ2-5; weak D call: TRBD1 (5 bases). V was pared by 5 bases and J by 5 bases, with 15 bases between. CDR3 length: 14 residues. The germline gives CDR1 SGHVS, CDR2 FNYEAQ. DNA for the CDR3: TGTGCCAGCAGCCCCCGTGGCAGGGTGGAGACCCAGTACTTC. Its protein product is CASSPRGRVETQYF.

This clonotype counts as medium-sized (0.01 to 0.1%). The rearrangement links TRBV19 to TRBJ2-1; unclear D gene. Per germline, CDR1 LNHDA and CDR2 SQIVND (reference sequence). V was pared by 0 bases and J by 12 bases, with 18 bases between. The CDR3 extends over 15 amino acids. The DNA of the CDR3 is TGTGCCAGTAGTATAGATCTACTCGCGCCCGCCGGGCAGTTCTTC. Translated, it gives CASSIDLLAPAGQFF.

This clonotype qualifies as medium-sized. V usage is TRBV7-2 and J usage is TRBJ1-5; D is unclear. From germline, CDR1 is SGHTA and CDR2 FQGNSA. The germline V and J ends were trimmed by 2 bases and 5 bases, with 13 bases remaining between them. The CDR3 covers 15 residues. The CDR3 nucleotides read TGTGCCAGCAGCTTATTTCAGACGGGAGATCAGCCCCAGCATTTT. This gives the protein CASSLFQTGDQPQHF.

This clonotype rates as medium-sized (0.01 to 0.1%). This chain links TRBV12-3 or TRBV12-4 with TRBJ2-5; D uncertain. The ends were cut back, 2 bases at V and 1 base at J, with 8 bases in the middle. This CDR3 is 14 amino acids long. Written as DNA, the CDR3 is TGTGCCAGCAGTTTACCCGACACCCAAGAGACCCAGTACTTC. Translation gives CASSLPDTQETQYF.

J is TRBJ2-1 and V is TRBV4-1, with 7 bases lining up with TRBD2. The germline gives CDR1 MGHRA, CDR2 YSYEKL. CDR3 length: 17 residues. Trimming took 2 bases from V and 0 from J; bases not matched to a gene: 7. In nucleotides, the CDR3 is TGCGCCAGCAGCCAAAACCCCAGCGGGGTCTCCTACAATGAGCAGTTCTTC. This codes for CASSQNPSGVSYNEQFF.

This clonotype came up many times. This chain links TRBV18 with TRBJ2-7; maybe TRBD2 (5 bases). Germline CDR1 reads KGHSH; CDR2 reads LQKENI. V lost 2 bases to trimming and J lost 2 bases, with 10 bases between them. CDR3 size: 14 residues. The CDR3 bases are TGTGCCAGCTCACCAACGGGGAACCCCTACGAGCAGTACGTC. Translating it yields CASSPTGNPYEQYV.

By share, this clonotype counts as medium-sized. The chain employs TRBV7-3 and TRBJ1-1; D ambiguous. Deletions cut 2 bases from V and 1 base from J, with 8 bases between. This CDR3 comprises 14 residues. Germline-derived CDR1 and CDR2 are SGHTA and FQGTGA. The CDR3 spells CASSLYGGNTEAFF. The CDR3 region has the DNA TGTGCCAGCAGCTTATACGGAGGGAACACTGAAGCTTTCTTT. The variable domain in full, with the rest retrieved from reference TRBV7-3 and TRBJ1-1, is GAGVSQTPSNKVTEKGKYVELRCDPISGHTALYWYRQSLGQGPEFLIYFQGTGAADDSGLPNDRFFAVRPEGSVSTLKIQRTERGDSAVYLCASSLYGGNTEAFFGQGTRLTVV.

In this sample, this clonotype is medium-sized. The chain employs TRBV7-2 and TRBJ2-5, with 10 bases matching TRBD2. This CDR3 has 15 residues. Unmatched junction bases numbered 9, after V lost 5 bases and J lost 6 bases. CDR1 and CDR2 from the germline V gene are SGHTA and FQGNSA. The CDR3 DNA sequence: TGTGCCAGCAGCCCGAGGACTAGCGGTGGAAAGACCCAGTACTTC. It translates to CASSPRTSGGKTQYF.

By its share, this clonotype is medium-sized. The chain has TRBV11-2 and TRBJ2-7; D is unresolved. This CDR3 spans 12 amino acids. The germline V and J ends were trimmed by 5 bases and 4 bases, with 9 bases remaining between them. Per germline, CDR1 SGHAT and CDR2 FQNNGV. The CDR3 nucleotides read TGTGCCAGCAGCCGCCTGGGATACGAGCAGTACTTC. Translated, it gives CASSRLGYEQYF.